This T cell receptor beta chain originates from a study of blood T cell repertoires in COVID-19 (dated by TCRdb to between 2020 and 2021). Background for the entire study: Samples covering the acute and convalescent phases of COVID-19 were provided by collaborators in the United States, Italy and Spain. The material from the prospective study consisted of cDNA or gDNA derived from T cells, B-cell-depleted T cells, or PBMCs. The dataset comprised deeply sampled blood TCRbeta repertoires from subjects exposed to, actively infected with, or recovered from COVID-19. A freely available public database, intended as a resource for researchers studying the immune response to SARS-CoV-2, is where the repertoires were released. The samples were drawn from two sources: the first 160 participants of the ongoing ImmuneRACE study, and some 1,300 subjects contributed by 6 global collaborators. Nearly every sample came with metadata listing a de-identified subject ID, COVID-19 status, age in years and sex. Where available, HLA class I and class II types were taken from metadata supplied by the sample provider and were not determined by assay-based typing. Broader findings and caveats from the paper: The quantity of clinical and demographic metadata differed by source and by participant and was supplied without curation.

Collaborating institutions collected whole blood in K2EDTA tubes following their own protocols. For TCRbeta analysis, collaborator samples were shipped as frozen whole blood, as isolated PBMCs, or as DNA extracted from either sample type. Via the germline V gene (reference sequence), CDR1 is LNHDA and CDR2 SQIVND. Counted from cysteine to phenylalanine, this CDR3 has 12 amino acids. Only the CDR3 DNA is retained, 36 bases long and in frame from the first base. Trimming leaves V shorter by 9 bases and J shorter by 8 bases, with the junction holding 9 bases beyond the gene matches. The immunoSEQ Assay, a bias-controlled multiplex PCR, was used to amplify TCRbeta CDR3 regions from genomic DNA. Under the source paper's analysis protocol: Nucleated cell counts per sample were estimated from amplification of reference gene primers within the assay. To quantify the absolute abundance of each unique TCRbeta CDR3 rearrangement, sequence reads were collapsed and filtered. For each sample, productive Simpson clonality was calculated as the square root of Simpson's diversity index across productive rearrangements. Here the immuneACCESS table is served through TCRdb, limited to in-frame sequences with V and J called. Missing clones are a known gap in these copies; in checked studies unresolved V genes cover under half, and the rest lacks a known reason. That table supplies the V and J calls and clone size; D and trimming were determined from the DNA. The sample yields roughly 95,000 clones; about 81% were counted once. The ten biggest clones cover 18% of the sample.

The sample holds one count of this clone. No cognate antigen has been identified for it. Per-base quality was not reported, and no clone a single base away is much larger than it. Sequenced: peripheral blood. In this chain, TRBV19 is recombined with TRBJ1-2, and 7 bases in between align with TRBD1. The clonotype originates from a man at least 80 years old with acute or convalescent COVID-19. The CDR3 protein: CASQQGNYGYTF. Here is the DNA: TGTGCCAGCCAACAGGGGAATTACGGCTACACCTTC.